These T cell receptor beta chains were read from a single sample in a study of T cells in Graves' hyperthyroidism and ophthalmopathy. Each CDR3 protein gets one entry after TCRdb re-called the multiplex PCR reads with MiXCR. The sample includes some 700,000 distinct CDR3 sequences, around 15% of them seen just once. The sample taken for sequencing was blood. The origin of the receptors is a man between 50 and 59 years old with Graves' hyperthyroidism. Each CDR3 is given with its conserved first and last residue. D genes are given only for firm matches. Some rows mark clone size as missing; the rest say once, few, many or name a class of expanded clone.

j_call v_call clone_size d_call cdr3_aa cdr3_nt
TRBJ2-1 TRBV20-1 NA TRBD2 CSATIGLAVRSSYNEQFF TGCAGTGCGACAATCGGACTAGCGGTCCGGAGCTCCTACAATGAGCAGTTCTTC
TRBJ2-2 TRBV27 few TRBD2 CASSLWTSGAHTGELVF TGTGCCAGCAGTTTGTGGACTAGCGGGGCGCACACCGGGGAGCTGGTTTTT
TRBJ1-4 TRBV10-2 NA TRBD1 CASRRQGRATNEKLFF TGCGCCAGCAGAAGACAGGGTCGAGCAACTAATGAAAAACTGTTTTTT
TRBJ2-2 TRBV6-2/TRBV6-3 NA NA CASWGTGTGELFF TGTGCCAGCTGGGGGACGGGGACCGGGGAGCTGTTTTTT
TRBJ1-2 TRBV7-2 few NA CASSLAGQGGYTF TGTGCCAGCAGCTTAGCGGGGCAGGGTGGCTACACCTTC
TRBJ2-1 TRBV20-1 many TRBD2 CSASGLAHNEQFF TGCAGTGCGTCGGGACTAGCGCATAATGAGCAGTTCTTC
TRBJ2-3 TRBV20-1 few TRBD1 CSARGRDRVTDTQYF TGCAGTGCTAGGGGGCGGGACAGGGTCACAGATACGCAGTATTTT
TRBJ2-3 TRBV28 many TRBD1 CASRTGVTDTQYF TGTGCCAGCAGGACAGGGGTCACAGATACGCAGTATTTT
TRBJ1-2 TRBV29-1 NA TRBD1 CSVLPGQISNNYGYTF TGCAGCGTTCTACCGGGACAGATTTCGAATAACTATGGCTACACCTTC
TRBJ1-4 TRBV6-1 many TRBD1 CASSVYRGQPEKLFF TGTGCCAGCAGTGTTTACAGGGGGCAACCCGAAAAACTGTTTTTT
TRBJ2-5 TRBV2 few NA CASSDRTVQETQYF TGTGCCAGCAGTGATCGGACAGTACAAGAGACCCAGTACTTC
TRBJ2-2 TRBV11-2 many TRBD1 CASSSIKTGKAGELFF TGTGCCAGCAGCTCGATTAAGACAGGGAAAGCCGGGGAGCTGTTTTTT
TRBJ1-3 TRBV12-5 few TRBD1 CASVPDRDRFGNTIYF TGTGCTAGTGTCCCAGACCGGGACAGATTTGGAAACACCATATATTTT
TRBJ1-6 TRBV7-8 few NA CASSTREGSPLHF TGTGCCAGCAGCACTCGGGAGGGTTCACCCCTCCACTTT
TRBJ2-1 TRBV7-9 many TRBD2 CASRQGLAIYNEQFF TGTGCCAGCAGACAGGGACTAGCGATCTACAATGAGCAGTTCTTC
TRBJ2-5 TRBV28 few TRBD1 CASSRDRLYQETQYF TGTGCCAGCAGCAGGGACAGACTGTACCAAGAGACCCAGTACTTC
TRBJ2-3 TRBV2 few TRBD2 CASSGRTSGRATTDTQYF TGTGCCAGCAGTGGTCGGACTAGCGGGAGGGCGACCACAGATACGCAGTATTTT
TRBJ1-1 TRBV20-1 NA NA CSAPSRGREAFF TGCAGTGCTCCATCCAGGGGCCGGGAAGCTTTCTTT
TRBJ1-6 TRBV20-1 many NA CSATRANSPLHF TGCAGTGCTACTCGAGCGAATTCACCCCTCCACTTT
TRBJ2-3 TRBV2 many TRBD2 CASRSKREGTLSTDTQYF TGTGCCAGCAGGTCTAAGCGGGAGGGAACCCTTAGCACAGATACGCAGTATTTT
TRBJ1-1 TRBV11-2 many NA CASSPINGWDTEAFF TGTGCCAGCAGCCCCATTAATGGGTGGGACACTGAAGCTTTCTTT
TRBJ2-3 TRBV28 many TRBD1 CASSWTGRDTQYF TGTGCCAGCAGTTGGACAGGGCGGGATACGCAGTATTTT
TRBJ1-6 TRBV6-6 NA NA CASSYRPGDNSPLHF TGTGCCAGCAGTTACCGACCGGGCGATAATTCACCCCTCCACTTT
TRBJ2-1 TRBV7-2 few TRBD2 CASSLRSAGAEGYNEQFF TGTGCCAGCAGCTTAAGGTCAGCGGGAGCAGAGGGGTACAATGAGCAGTTCTTC
TRBJ2-3 TRBV7-2 many TRBD2 CASSSTSGKTDTQYF TGTGCCAGCAGCTCGACTAGCGGGAAGACGGATACGCAGTATTTT